This record concerns one T cell receptor beta chain sequence. The data stem from a study of T cells in Graves' hyperthyroidism and ophthalmopathy. Amplification targeted TCR beta CDR3 regions from RNA transcripts. First-round RT-PCR with HTBI primers amplified the TCR CDR3 region. TCRdb used MiXCR to reprocess the multiplex PCR reads, holding one entry per CDR3 protein. This repertoire shows approximately 430,000 distinct CDR3 sequences, about 15% found once; its top ten account for 7.7%. This sequence was found in a woman aged 18-30 years with Graves' hyperthyroidism. The sequenced sample consisted of blood.

The DNA of the CDR3 is TGTGCCAGCAGCTTACTGGGACCGGGCGGAAACACCATATATTTT. It specifies CASSLLGPGGNTIYF. The chain employs TRBV7-9 and TRBJ1-3, with a weak D call TRBD1 (5 bases). Germline V gene lookup returns CDR1 SEHNR and CDR2 FQNEAQ (reference sequence). CDR3 size: 15 residues. Trimming stripped 2 bases from V and 4 bases from J, with 12 bases between.